A selection of T cell receptor beta chains follows, all from one sample in a study of OX40 agonist ivuxolimab in advanced cancers. Some clones are missing from TCRdb's copy, which holds only in-frame ones; the method was immunoSEQ multiplex PCR. This sample carries roughly 60,000 clones, 91% of them seen once, and the ten largest clones take about 0.44%. The material was CD4+ or CD8+ T cells sorted from blood, obtained in a trial of the OX40 agonist ivuxolimab. The receptors were sampled from an adult with an advanced solid tumor such as melanoma, head and neck, liver or kidney cancer. Both conserved end residues are part of each CDR3. The D gene is left open where the match is weak. Expanded clones get a size class; other rows say once, few or many, or leave the size out.

TRBV30	-	TRBD1	TRBJ1-2	CAWEYGDRYGYTF	TGTGCCTGGGAGTACGGGGACAGATATGGCTACACCTTC
TRBV13	-	TRBD2	TRBJ2-1	CASSSSTSGRGEQFF	TGTGCCAGCAGCTCATCGACTAGCGGGAGGGGTGAGCAGTTCTTC
TRBV5-5	once	-	TRBJ2-2	CASSWEQGNTGELFF	TGTGCCAGCAGCTGGGAACAGGGAAACACCGGGGAGCTGTTTTTT
TRBV5-1	-	-	TRBJ2-7	CASSLVPDPYEQYF	TGCGCCAGCAGCTTGGTACCGGACCCCTACGAGCAGTACTTC
TRBV29-1	-	-	TRBJ1-1	CSVETGLGTEAFF	TGCAGCGTTGAGACCGGACTGGGCACTGAAGCTTTCTTT
TRBV2	-	-	TRBJ2-1	CASRDPRGGEQFF	TGTGCCAGCAGGGATCCGCGTGGGGGTGAGCAGTTCTTC
TRBV10-1	-	TRBD1	TRBJ1-2	CASSESGDGTGNYGYTF	TGCGCCAGCAGTGAGTCGGGGGACGGGACAGGGAACTATGGCTACACCTTC
TRBV10-2	-	TRBD2	TRBJ2-3	CASSPLGGNTQYF	TGCGCCAGCAGCCCCCTGGGAGGGAATACGCAGTATTTT
TRBV19	-	-	TRBJ2-5	CASTTWGGNGEETQYF	TGTGCCAGTACCACCTGGGGGGGCAATGGCGAAGAGACCCAGTACTTC
TRBV19	few	-	TRBJ1-5	CASSMAGVQPQHF	TGTGCCAGTAGTATGGCCGGGGTACAGCCCCAGCATTTT
TRBV5-4	-	TRBD2	TRBJ2-5	CASSLGLAGSQETQYF	TGTGCCAGCAGCTTGGGACTAGCGGGTAGCCAAGAGACCCAGTACTTC